The 24 T cell receptor beta chains below were found in one sample sequenced in a study of molecular identifiers for immune sequencing clone quantification. Each CDR3 protein gets one entry after TCRdb re-called the PCR reads with MiXCR. The table records about 510,000 distinct CDR3 sequences, 20% to 25% of them present only once. Material for sequencing was naive CD8+ T cells from blood, with Jurkat cell RNA spiked in. This sample's subset: FACS-sorted CD8+CD4-CCR7+CD45RA+ naive T cells. The receptor source for this set is a human donor in good health. Some libraries in this study had Jurkat cell RNA spiked in.

This clonotype was picked up a small number of times. V gene TRBV21-1 combines with J gene TRBJ2-5; TRBD2, the table's D call, lacks a check against the DNA. TRBV21-1 is a documented pseudogene. There are 15 residues in the CDR3. The CDR3 DNA is TGTGCCAGCAGCCCAAGGGCCACTTCACTGGGGACCCAGTACTTC. Translated: CASSPRATSLGTQYF.

This clonotype was found many times. The chain links TRBV29-1 to TRBJ2-4; D is unclear. This CDR3 is built from 13 residues. The V gene lost 0 bases and the J gene lost 8 bases, with 11 bases spanning the gap. Per germline, CDR1 SQVTM and CDR2 ANQGSEA. CDR3 bases: TGCAGCGTTGAAGAGATGGGCCGGGACATTCAGTACTTC. It encodes CSVEEMGRDIQYF.

This clonotype was recorded at least ten times. This chain uses TRBV14 with TRBJ2-2; maybe TRBD1 (5 bases). In germline, CDR1 is SGHDN, CDR2 FVKESK. Trimming took off 4 bases at V and 5 bases at J, with 17 bases between the two ends. The CDR3 is 16 residues long. For the CDR3, the DNA is TGTGCCAGCAGCCCAGGGTGGAGCTTATGGACCGGGGAGCTGTTTTTT. Amino acid sequence: CASSPGWSLWTGELFF. The full variable domain, its missing parts supplied by reference TRBV14 and TRBJ2-2, is EAGVTQFPSHSVIEKGQTVTLRCDPISGHDNLYWYRRVMGKEIKFLLHFVKESKQDESGMPNNRFLAERTGGTYSTLKVQPAELEDSGVYFCASSPGWSLWTGELFFGEGSRLTVL.

This clonotype came up many times. V is TRBV13 and J is TRBJ1-1; D call uncertain. The CDR3 length is 13 residues. Germline V gene lookup returns CDR1 PRHDT and CDR2 FYEKMQ (reference sequence). Trimming stripped 0 bases from V and 11 bases from J, with 13 bases between. The CDR3 DNA follows: TGTGCCAGCAGCTTAGGCCTAAGGGATTCCGCTTTCTTT. Translating it yields CASSLGLRDSAFF.

V usage is TRBV10-2 and J usage is TRBJ2-5; TRBD1 agrees at 10 bases. The germline V gene encodes CDR1 WSHSY and CDR2 SAAADI. Trimming took 5 bases from V and 4 from J; bases not matched to a gene: 1. This CDR3 region has 13 residues. The CDR3 coding sequence is TGCGCCAGCAGTCGGGACAGGGGAGAGACCCAGTACTTC. It yields the protein CASSRDRGETQYF.

This clonotype was observed many times. CDR3 DNA: TGTGCCACCAGTGATACCCCAGCGGGAGCGGGCACAGATACGCAGTATTTT. Its protein product is CATSDTPAGAGTDTQYF. V usage is TRBV24-1 and J usage is TRBJ2-3; 8 bases align to TRBD2. This CDR3 has 17 residues. The V segment lost 3 bases and the J segment 1 base; nucleotides outside the gene matches: 8. CDR1 KGHDR and CDR2 SFDVKD come from the germline V gene.

J is TRBJ1-1 and V is TRBV13, with 7 bases lining up with TRBD1. From germline, CDR1 is PRHDT and CDR2 FYEKMQ (reference sequence). This CDR3 comprises 12 residues. The V gene end was trimmed by 5 bases and the J gene end by 11 bases; junction bases not matched to a gene: 8. DNA of the CDR3: TGTGCCAGCAGCATCGACAGGGATCAGGCTTTCTTT. Translating it yields CASSIDRDQAFF.

V is TRBV4-3 and J is TRBJ2-3; no firm D call. The CDR3 loop spans 15 amino acids. Looked up from germline, CDR1 is LGHNA and CDR2 is YSLEER. Trimming shortened V by 8 bases and J by 2 bases, and 17 bases separated the two germline ends. The CDR3, as DNA: TGCGCCAGCTCGCTTAAGTTAGGGAACACAGATACGCAGTATTTT. Protein: CASSLKLGNTDTQYF.

About this clonotype: A much bigger clone sits one base away, suggesting this may be a read error. V is TRBV6-5 and J is TRBJ1-5, with unresolved D. The germline CDR1 and CDR2 sequences are MNHEY and SVGAGI. V lost 4 bases to trimming and J lost 7 bases, with 17 bases between them. There are 15 residues in the CDR3. The CDR3 DNA sequence: TGTGCCAGCAGTTGCTCTAGGGTAGGCGGGCAGCCCCAGCATTTT. Protein: CASSCSRVGGQPQHF.

The gene calls are TRBV3-1 and TRBJ2-5; 9 bases are shared with TRBD2. V dropped 1 base and J dropped 3; count of bases not matched to a gene: 6. From germline, CDR1 is LGHDT and CDR2 YNNKEL (reference sequence). There are 16 residues in the CDR3. As DNA, the CDR3 is TGTGCCAGCAGCCAAGGTGGACTAGCGCTAAAAGAGACCCAGTACTTC. Translation gives CASSQGGLALKETQYF.

For this clonotype: A clone one base away is much larger, so this may be a read error. The chain employs TRBV5-1 and TRBJ2-7; 10 bases agree with TRBD2. With 2 bases clipped from V and 5 bases from J, the junction kept 7 bases outside the gene matches. The CDR3 covers 15 residues. CDR1 and CDR2 (germline): SGHRS, YFSETQ. As DNA, the CDR3 is TGCGCCAGCAGCTTAAGGCTAGCGGGAGTCGACGAGCAGTACTTC. Its translation is CASSLRLAGVDEQYF.

As regards this clonotype: Just one base apart from a much larger clone, this may be a read error. The chain has TRBV20-1 and TRBJ2-5; tentative D call: TRBD1 (6 bases). Germline values: CDR1 DFQATT, CDR2 SNEGSKA (reference sequence). V dropped 4 bases and J dropped 5 bases, with 11 bases sitting between them. The CDR3 has 12 amino acids. CDR3 sequence (DNA): TGCAGTGCTATGGACAGCCATGAGACCCAGTACTTC. It codes for CSAMDSHETQYF.

In this sample, this clonotype turned up many times. The chain has TRBV28 and TRBJ1-2; no clear D. Germline loops: CDR1 MDHEN, CDR2 SYDVKM. Trimming shortened V by 2 bases and J by 6 bases, and 4 bases separated the two germline ends. The CDR3 runs 11 residues. This CDR3 is CASSLSDGYTF. For the CDR3, the DNA is TGTGCCAGCAGTTTAAGCGATGGCTACACCTTC.

This clonotype was seen many times. The chain joins TRBV27 to TRBJ2-3; unclear D gene. V lost 3 bases and J lost 0, with 4 bases in between. Germline values: CDR1 MNHEY, CDR2 SMNVEV (reference sequence). The CDR3 length is 13 residues. The CDR3, as DNA: TGTGCCAGCAGTTTTGATAGCACAGATACGCAGTATTTT. Encoded protein: CASSFDSTDTQYF.

For this clonotype: This clone may be a read error of a much larger clone one base away. The rearrangement links TRBV5-6 to TRBJ1-5, with D tentatively TRBD1 (5 bases). V dropped 3 bases and J dropped 0 bases, with 13 bases sitting between them. CDR1 and CDR2 (germline): SGHDT, YYEEEE. The CDR3 extends over 16 amino acids. The CDR3 protein is CASSSSQGSSNQPQHF. The CDR3 bases are TGTGCCAGCAGCTCATCTCAGGGTTCTAGCAATCAGCCCCAGCATTTT.

A note on this clonotype: The junction does not match germline at one end; this may be a read error. The gene calls are TRBV6-4 and TRBJ1-1; D not resolved. The germline gives CDR1 MRHNA, CDR2 SNTAGT. CDR3 length: 13 amino acids. The CDR3 spells CASGERMNTEAFF. As DNA, the CDR3 is TGTGCCAGCGGTGAAAGGATGAACACTGAAGCTTTCTTT.

The chain is built from TRBV20-1 and TRBJ2-7; D is unresolved. V was pared by 0 bases and J by 4 bases, with 13 bases between. In germline, CDR1 is DFQATT, CDR2 SNEGSKA (reference sequence). This CDR3 has 14 residues. CDR3 nucleotides: TGCAGTGCTAGAGAGCCGTATATGGGATACGAGCAGTACTTC. Translating it yields CSAREPYMGYEQYF.

The table lists this clonotype with a few counts. This chain joins TRBV27 and TRBJ2-7, with 13 positions matching TRBD2. This CDR3 has 16 amino acids. With 6 bases clipped from V and 4 bases from J, the junction kept 9 bases outside the gene matches. The germline CDR1 and CDR2 sequences are MNHEY and SMNVEV (reference sequence). In DNA form, the CDR3 reads TGTGCCAGCAGCCTACAACTAGCGGGGGGGCCTTACGAGCAGTACTTC. Amino acids: CASSLQLAGGPYEQYF.

This clonotype has at least ten counts. The chain joins TRBV5-6 to TRBJ2-3, with 8 bases that match TRBD1. Per the germline V gene, CDR1 is SGHDT and CDR2 is YYEEEE. The CDR3 has 17 residues. Losses at the gene ends were 6 bases for V and 2 bases for J; bases not matched to a gene: 14. The CDR3 DNA reads TGTGCCAGCAACCCTCCACCGACAGGGGCGACCACAGATACGCAGTATTTT. Protein: CASNPPPTGATTDTQYF.

This clonotype has a handful of counts. With a much larger clone just one base away, this may be a read error. CDR3 nucleotide sequence: TGTGCCAGCAGTTTAGCTATTGGACAAGACACAGTTACGCAGTATTTT. This translates into CASSLAIGQDTVTQYF. The chain carries TRBV28 and TRBJ2-3, with D perhaps TRBD1 (5 bases). Germline CDR1 and CDR2: MDHEN and SYDVKM. The CDR3 extends over 16 amino acids.

The chain uses TRBV19 and TRBJ1-5; D perhaps matches TRBD1 (5 bases). This CDR3 has 15 amino acids. V gave up 0 bases and J gave up 4 bases, with 10 bases separating them. The germline V gene has CDR1 LNHDA and CDR2 SQIVND (reference sequence). The chain's CDR3 is CASSIDPSGNQPQHF. In DNA form, the CDR3 reads TGTGCCAGTAGTATAGACCCGTCAGGGAATCAGCCCCAGCATTTT.

The table lists this clonotype with many counts. The J gene is TRBJ1-5, the V gene TRBV11-2; D is unresolved. V was shortened by 4 bases and J by 2 bases, with 12 bases between the two germline ends. Germline V gene data show CDR1 as SGHAT and CDR2 as FQNNGV. The CDR3 length is 15 residues. CDR3 amino acids: CASSSGDGGNQPQHF. CDR3 nucleotide sequence: TGTGCCAGCAGCTCCGGGGATGGGGGCAATCAGCCCCAGCATTTT.

On this clonotype itself: The junction shows a germline mismatch at one end, possibly a read error. The CDR3 DNA reads as TGCAGCGTTCTACGGAACACTGAAGCTCTCTTT. Residues: CSVLRNTEALF. This chain connects TRBV29-1 to TRBJ1-1; D call uncertain. The V gene's germline CDR1 is SQVTM and CDR2 ANQGSEA. CDR3 size: 11 residues.

This clonotype was seen once. Given a much more abundant clone one base away, this may be a read error. V is TRBV11-2 and J is TRBJ2-7; 8 bases line up with TRBD1. The germline V gene encodes CDR1 SGHAT and CDR2 FQNNGV. The CDR3 spans 15 residues. With 4 bases clipped from V and 4 bases from J, the junction kept 9 bases outside the gene matches. Here the CDR3 reads CASSSDRQGTYEQYF. CDR3 DNA sequence: TGTGCCAGCAGCTCAGATCGACAGGGGACGTACGAGCAGTACTTC.